This TCR beta chain was identified during a study of T cell repertoires in cytomegalovirus infection. Study-wide context: Carrying CMV and the relevant HLA type showed in public TCR beta signatures.

Per germline, CDR1 LNHDA and CDR2 SQIVND (reference sequence). The CDR3 runs 13 residues. The V gene lost 3 bases and the J gene lost 5 bases, with 10 bases spanning the gap. This clonotype was found many times. Its matching antigen is unknown. Using its own MiXCR run on the reads, TCRdb lists one record per CDR3 protein. The repertoire includes about 180,000 distinct CDR3 sequences, around 14% of them detected once, and roughly 30% sits in the top ten. Regarding the study as a whole: Ex vivo, HLA-C-restricted CMV-specific TCR beta clonotypes prevailed over the rest of the response.

The chain combines TRBV19 with TRBJ1-2, with a possible D match to TRBD1 (6 bases). Sequencing was done on a sample of PBMCs. This sequence originates from a human donor in good health (CMV status not recorded). Some clones in this sample may be carry-over from other donors' samples. CDR3 sequence (DNA): TGTGCCAGTAGTATTCTGGACAGATATGGCTACACCTTC. Its translation is CASSILDRYGYTF.